A single T cell receptor beta chain is shown here with its context. The sample belongs to a study of blood T cell repertoires in COVID-19. The overall study: Donors in the United States, Italy and Spain gave samples during acute or convalescent COVID-19.

Original methodology: Amplification of reference gene primers provided the estimated nucleated cell counts. Libraries were prepared by immunoSEQ multiplex PCR; TCRdb keeps only in-frame clonotypes and omits some of them. V, J and clone size are those of that table, while D and trimming were read from the DNA. This sample yields some 290,000 clones, of which under 90% are seen a single time; less than 9.5% belongs to the top ten. Living in 24 US areas, the participants were between roughly 18 and 89 years of age. The study counted Cohort 3 donors as recovered given two negative PCRs, clearance, or symptom resolution. This clonotype was obtained from a woman younger than 45 who had recovered from COVID-19. What was sequenced was PBMCs or T cells enriched from blood (not recorded which).

The DNA of the CDR3 is TGCAGCGCCTCGATGACAGGGGTTAGTGAAAAACTGTTTTTT. Amino acid sequence: CSASMTGVSEKLFF. The J gene is TRBJ1-4, the V gene TRBV29-1; 8 bases match TRBD1. This CDR3 has 14 amino acids. Germline V lookup: CDR1 SQVTM, CDR2 ANQGSEA. V lost 7 bases to trimming and J lost 7 bases; unmatched junction nucleotides: 11.